Listed here are 20 T cell receptor beta chains from one sample, sequenced in a study of T-cell memory formation after mild COVID-19. TCRdb ran MiXCR on the 5' RACE reads and lists one entry per CDR3 protein. The sample lists around 200,000 distinct CDR3 sequences, about 10% occurring once. The specimen sequenced was PBMCs or a T cell subset sorted from them (not recorded which). The receptor set was obtained from a man between 18 and 29 years old who had mild COVID-19 (a few samples of this study predate the infection). Cell type and time point are not known.

This clonotype was seen at least ten times. The V gene is TRBV28, the J gene TRBJ1-4; 9 bases fit TRBD1. Per germline, CDR1 MDHEN and CDR2 SYDVKM. The CDR3 extends over 17 amino acids. Trimming cost V 6 bases and J 3 bases; bases outside gene matches: 11. Here the CDR3 reads CASSHKQGARANEKLFF. The DNA for the CDR3 is TGTGCCAGCAGCCATAAACAGGGGGCACGGGCTAATGAAAAACTGTTTTTT.

In its sample, this clonotype was seen many times. J is TRBJ2-7 and V is TRBV20-1; D possibly uses TRBD1 or TRBD2 (6 bases each). The CDR3 contains 13 residues. Trimming shortened V by 0 bases and J by 7 bases, and 13 bases separated the two germline ends. CDR1 DFQATT and CDR2 SNEGSKA come from the germline V gene (reference sequence). The CDR3 nucleotides read TGCAGTGCTAGAGATCGGGGGCCGAATGAGCAGTACTTC. Its translation: CSARDRGPNEQYF.

This clonotype was seen a few times. V gene TRBV12-3 or TRBV12-4 combines with J gene TRBJ1-3; TRBD1 matches at 7 bases. Trimming cost V 8 bases and J 4 bases; bases outside gene matches: 5. The CDR3 is 13 amino acids. DNA of the CDR3: TGTGCCAGCGGCTTGACAGGGGGAAACACCATATATTTT. As protein: CASGLTGGNTIYF.

This clonotype was counted at least ten times. This chain joins TRBV12-3 or TRBV12-4 and TRBJ2-7; 7 nucleotides match TRBD1. CDR3 length equals 13 residues. The junction had 4 bases not matched to a gene; V was cut back by 5 bases and J by 3 bases. CDR3 residues: CASSQGTDYEQYF. CDR3 DNA: TGTGCCAGCAGTCAAGGGACAGACTACGAGCAGTACTTC.

V and J are TRBV7-2 and TRBJ2-1, with D possibly TRBD2 on 5 matching bases. CDR1 and CDR2 (germline): SGHTA, FQGNSA. The CDR3 is 12 residues long. Trimming removed 4 bases from V and 13 bases from J, with 14 bases in between. CDR3 protein: CASSSLGIPQFF. CDR3 nucleotide sequence: TGTGCCAGCAGCTCACTAGGAATCCCCCAGTTCTTC.

The chain joins TRBV4-1 to TRBJ2-5; the D is unclear. The germline V gene encodes CDR1 MGHRA and CDR2 YSYEKL. V lost 2 bases and J 5 bases, leaving 9 bases between the germline ends. This CDR3 has 13 amino acids. The CDR3 nucleotides read TGCGCCAGCAGCCAACTCCCCGGGGAGACCCAGTACTTC. This encodes CASSQLPGETQYF.

A few counts support this clonotype. The chain uses TRBV5-1 and TRBJ2-1, with D perhaps matching TRBD1 (7 bases). CDR1 and CDR2 (germline): SGHRS, YFSETQ. The CDR3 covers 15 residues. Deletions cut 6 bases from V and 7 bases from J, with 20 bases between. The CDR3 sequence: CASTRGDWAGNEQFF. CDR3 nucleotide sequence: TGCGCCAGCACCAGGGGGGACTGGGCCGGTAATGAGCAGTTCTTC.

The chain links TRBV6-2 or TRBV6-3 to TRBJ1-2; 8 nucleotides align to TRBD1. Germline assignment: CDR1 MNHEY and CDR2 SVGEGT. CDR3 length: 11 residues. Trimming at V came to 8 bases and at J to 8 bases, leaving 4 bases not matched to a gene. CDR3 coding DNA: TGTGCCAGCTCAGGGGGCGTCGGCTACACCTTC. The encoded protein is CASSGGVGYTF.

The table lists this clonotype with a few counts. V is TRBV4-2 and J is TRBJ2-1, with TRBD2 matching 15 bases. Trimming took 3 bases from V and 7 from J; bases not matched to a gene: 7. CDR1 is LGHNA and CDR2 is YNFKEQ in the germline V gene. The CDR3 is made up of 17 amino acids. The CDR3 spells CASSQAGLAGGQNEQFF. The CDR3 nucleotides are TGTGCCAGCAGCCAGGCAGGACTAGCGGGGGGGCAGAATGAGCAGTTCTTC.

The V gene is TRBV11-1, the J gene TRBJ1-1, with TRBD1 matching over 7 bases. Germline V gives CDR1 SGHAT, CDR2 FQDESV (reference sequence). V was clipped by 0 bases and J by 4 bases; unmatched bases: 2. The CDR3 runs 14 residues. The CDR3, as DNA: TGTGCCAGCAGCTTAGCACAGGGGAGCACTGAAGCTTTCTTT. This codes for CASSLAQGSTEAFF.

This clonotype was seen a few times. The CDR3 DNA reads as TGTGCCAGCAGTGAGGGTGAGCAGTACGTC. Amino acids: CASSEGEQYV. This chain joins TRBV25-1 and TRBJ2-7; D uncertain. Looked up from germline, CDR1 is MGHDK and CDR2 is SYGVNS. This CDR3 region has 10 residues. V lost 3 bases and J 7 bases, leaving 4 bases between the germline ends.

There are many counts of this clonotype. The genes are TRBV7-2 and TRBJ2-3; TRBD1 is a possible D gene (5 bases). This CDR3 region has 14 residues. The V end was cut by 5 bases, the J end by 6 bases, with 15 bases between. CDR1 and CDR2 from the germline V gene are SGHTA and FQGNSA. The CDR3 sequence is CASSTKGHPDTQYF. The CDR3 DNA follows: TGTGCCAGCAGCACCAAAGGACATCCGGATACGCAGTATTTT. Full variable domain (rest looked up from reference TRBV7-2 and TRBJ2-3): GAGVSQSPSNKVTEKGKDVELRCDPISGHTALYWYRQSLGQGLEFLIYFQGNSAPDKSGLPSDRFSAERTGGSVSTLTIQRTQQEDSAVYLCASSTKGHPDTQYFGPGTRLTVL.

This clonotype has only a few counts. V is TRBV7-2 and J is TRBJ2-3, with 10 bases matching TRBD2. The J segment lost 7 bases and the V segment lost 4 bases, leaving 11 bases of the junction unmatched. The CDR3 is made up of 16 amino acids. Germline assignment: CDR1 SGHTA and CDR2 FQGNSA. CDR3 bases: TGTGCCAGCAGCTCCCGCAGCGGGGGGGCCGGTCATACGCAGTATTTT. Its translation: CASSSRSGGAGHTQYF.

This clonotype appeared many times. The chain employs TRBV20-1 and TRBJ2-1; 11 positions agree with TRBD1. CDR3 length equals 14 residues. Losses at the gene ends were 6 bases for V and 3 bases for J; bases not matched to a gene: 4. Germline V gene sequence: CDR1 DFQATT, CDR2 SNEGSKA (reference sequence). In DNA form, the CDR3 reads TGCAGTGCCGAGGGACAGGGGGTCTACAATGAGCAGTTCTTC. Translating gives CSAEGQGVYNEQFF.

This clonotype was recorded at least ten times. This chain links TRBV5-1 with TRBJ2-5, with unresolved D. CDR1 is SGHRS, CDR2 YFSETQ, per germline. The CDR3 loop spans 13 amino acids. V was trimmed by 4 bases and J by 5 bases, leaving 12 bases between them. In DNA form, the CDR3 reads TGCGCCAGCAGCGTCGATCATGGCGAGACCCAGTACTTC. Translated: CASSVDHGETQYF.

In its sample, this clonotype was seen many times. The chain is built from TRBV12-3 or TRBV12-4 and TRBJ1-6; 7 nucleotides align to TRBD1. CDR3 length: 17 residues. V lost 6 bases and J lost 0; bases outside the gene matches: 8. CDR3 DNA sequence: TGTGCCAGCAGCCTGGACAGGAGGAGCTCCTATAATTCACCCCTCCACTTT. It codes for CASSLDRRSSYNSPLHF.

This clonotype has ten or more counts. The chain has TRBV5-1 and TRBJ2-2; 8 bases map to TRBD1. Germline V gives CDR1 SGHRS, CDR2 YFSETQ. V shed 4 bases, J shed 4 bases, and the junction held 6 bases outside the gene matches. CDR3 length equals 15 residues. The CDR3 is CASSTDRGPTGELFF. The CDR3 bases are TGCGCCAGCAGCACAGACAGGGGACCCACCGGGGAGCTGTTTTTT.

The V call is TRBV27, the J call TRBJ1-2; D gene unclear. Trimming removed 0 bases from V and 8 bases from J, with 19 bases in between. Germline V lookup: CDR1 MNHEY, CDR2 SMNVEV (reference sequence). The CDR3 runs 16 residues. Written as DNA, the CDR3 is TGTGCCAGCAGTTTATCTGATGGCTCCCTGGTGGGGGGCTACACCTTC. It codes for CASSLSDGSLVGGYTF.

The sample holds a few counts of this clonotype. This chain joins TRBV5-1 and TRBJ2-7; 10 bases align to TRBD2. The CDR3 spans 15 residues. The V and J ends lost 1 base and 0 bases, in that order; junction bases with no gene match: 1. Germline V lookup: CDR1 SGHRS, CDR2 YFSETQ. The CDR3 DNA is TGCGCCAGCAGCTTGCTAGCGGGGGCCTCCTACGAGCAGTACGTC. This sequence encodes CASSLLAGASYEQYV.

There are a few counts of this clonotype. This chain connects TRBV10-2 to TRBJ2-5, with D perhaps TRBD1 (5 bases). The CDR3 is made up of 12 amino acids. Germline-derived CDR1 and CDR2 are WSHSY and SAAADI. V gave up 8 bases and J gave up 2 bases, with 9 bases separating them. In DNA, the CDR3 is TGCGCCAGCGGGGCAGGTCAAGAGACCCAGTACTTC. Translating gives CASGAGQETQYF.